What follows describes a single T cell receptor (beta chain). The antigen remains unidentified. The junction differs from germline at one of its ends, possibly a read error. Germline lookup yields CDR1 SQVTM and CDR2 ANQGSEA. The CDR3 runs to 15 residues. The sample originates from a study of CD8 T cells in Susac syndrome. The study, taken as a whole, reports: The study recognized that the number of individuals in its TCR sequencing and HLA analysis was relatively small.

Sequencing targeted TCR beta in T cells from blood (CD8+ and CD4+). FACS enriched CD8+ TEMRA cells, while bulk CD8+ and CD4+ were negatively isolated. Random hexamers served to reverse transcribe roughly 0.45 to 1 ug RNA. Amplification of the TCR beta CDR3 was carried out by immunoSEQ multiplex PCR, which spanned a total of 54 Vbeta and 13 Jbeta segments. A single record per CDR3 protein comes from TCRdb applying MiXCR to the immunoSEQ multiplex PCR reads. The data contain a few hundred thousand distinct CDR3 sequences, 85% to 95% of them singletons. V and J are TRBV29-1 and TRBJ1-3; no clear D. Sequenced input: CD4+ T cells from PBMCs. This TCR was sampled from a human donor with multiple sclerosis. As DNA, the CDR3 is TGCAGCGTTGCGCAGACGGCCAACTCTGAAAACACCATATATTTT. Translation gives CSVAQTANSENTIYF.